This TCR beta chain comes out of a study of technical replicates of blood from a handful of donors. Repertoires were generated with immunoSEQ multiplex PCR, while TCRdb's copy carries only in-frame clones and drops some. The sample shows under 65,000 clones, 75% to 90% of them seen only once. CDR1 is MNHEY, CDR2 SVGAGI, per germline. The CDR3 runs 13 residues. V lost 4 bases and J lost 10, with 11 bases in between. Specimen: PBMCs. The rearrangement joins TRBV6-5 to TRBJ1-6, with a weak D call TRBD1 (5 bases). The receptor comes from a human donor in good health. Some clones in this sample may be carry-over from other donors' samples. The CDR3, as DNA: TGTGCCAGCAGTTCGACAGAGAGGTCACCCCTCCACTTT. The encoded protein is CASSSTERSPLHF.